What follows describes a single T cell receptor (beta chain). Its antigen is not identified. TCRdb's copy holds only in-frame clones and misses some; the assay was immunoSEQ multiplex PCR. The sample has tens of thousands of clones, 86% seen once. This sample is drawn from a study of T cell responses to AZD1222 COVID-19 vaccine. Study background: Some second doses came at about 4 weeks and others at about 12 weeks; these were pooled. Regarding the study as a whole: Unmutated variant regions are reportedly the target of nearly half of TCRs that are spike-specific. Compared with day 0, the breadth and depth of the Spike-specific TCR repertoire rose significantly after two doses of AZD1222. No day 14 peak samples; only post-peak repertoires were characterized.

Germline V gene data show CDR1 as SGHAT and CDR2 as FQNNGV. Between the trimmed V and J ends, which lost 0 bases and 1 base, there was a span of 5 bases. The CDR3 runs to 14 residues. Sequences were derived from peripheral blood, sampled on day 0 of AZD1222 vaccination. The V call is TRBV11-2, the J call TRBJ2-3, with D unresolved. This TCR derives from an adult in good health. The CDR3 sequence is CASSLEAGTDTQYF. The CDR3, as DNA: TGTGCCAGCAGCTTAGAGGCGGGCACAGATACGCAGTATTTT. The whole variable domain, filled in from reference TRBV11-2 and TRBJ2-3, reads EAGVAQSPRYKIIEKRQSVAFWCNPISGHATLYWYQQILGQGPKLLIQFQNNGVVDDSQLPKDRFSAERLKGVDSTLKIQPAKLEDSAVYLCASSLEAGTDTQYFGPGTRLTVL.